This T cell receptor (beta chain) originates from a study of T cell responses to AZD1222 COVID-19 vaccine. Overall study findings and caveats: At baseline, just a handful of AZD1222 recipients tested seropositive. Two doses of AZD1222 preceded a rise in Spike-specific TCR breadth and depth. Females made up more of the donors, who were largely white British, and clonal diversity may have come out too low.

The germline V gene has CDR1 MNHNS and CDR2 SASEGT. The CDR3 covers 15 residues. V lost 1 base and J lost 4, with 8 bases in between. With respect to this clone: Its cognate antigen is unknown.

The repertoire was sequenced with immunoSEQ multiplex PCR; TCRdb's copy has only in-frame clones and lacks some. The table lists fewer than 130,000 clones, 88% of them singletons. This TCR was recovered from an adult in good health. Sequenced here: peripheral blood, sampled on day 0 of AZD1222 vaccination. This chain connects TRBV6-1 to TRBJ1-6; D is undetermined. The CDR3 nucleotides are TGTGCCAGCAGTGAAGGGGCTTCGTATAATTCACCCCTCCACTTT. This encodes CASSEGASYNSPLHF.